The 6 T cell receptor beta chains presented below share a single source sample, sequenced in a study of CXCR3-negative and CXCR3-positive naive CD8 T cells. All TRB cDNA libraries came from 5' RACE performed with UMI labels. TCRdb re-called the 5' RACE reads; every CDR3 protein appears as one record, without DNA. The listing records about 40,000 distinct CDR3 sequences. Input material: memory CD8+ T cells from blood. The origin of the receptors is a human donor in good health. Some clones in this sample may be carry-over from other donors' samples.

The CDR3 is CASSPIPNYEQYF. The chain uses TRBV27 and TRBJ2-7. The germline gives CDR1 MNHEY, CDR2 SMNVEV (reference sequence). CDR3 size: 13 residues.

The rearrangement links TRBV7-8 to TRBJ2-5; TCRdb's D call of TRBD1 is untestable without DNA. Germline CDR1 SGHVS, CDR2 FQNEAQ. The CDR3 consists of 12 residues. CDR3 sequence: CASSISGATGDF.

The CDR3 region is CASSQGGGPTYEQYF. The J gene is TRBJ2-7, the V gene TRBV4-3; the D call of TRBD2 rests on TCRdb alone, since no DNA is present to check it. This CDR3 has 15 amino acids. CDR1 is LGHNA and CDR2 is YSLEER in the germline V gene.

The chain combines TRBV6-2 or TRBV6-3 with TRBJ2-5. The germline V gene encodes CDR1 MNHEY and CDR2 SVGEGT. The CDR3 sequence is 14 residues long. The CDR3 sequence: CASSLANDGETQYF.

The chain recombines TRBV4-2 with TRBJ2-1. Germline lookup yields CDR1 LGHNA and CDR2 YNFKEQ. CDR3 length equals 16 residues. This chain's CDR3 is CASSLRGTVDNNEQFF.

The CDR3 here is CSGQGTGETQYF. The V and J genes are TRBV29-1 and TRBJ2-5; as DNA is missing, the TRBD1 call by TCRdb cannot be tested. This CDR3 comprises 12 residues. Germline V gene data show CDR1 as SQVTM and CDR2 as ANQGSEA.